This is a list of T cell receptor beta chains from one sample in a study of T cell responses to AZD1222 COVID-19 vaccine. Measured with immunoSEQ multiplex PCR; TCRdb has only the in-frame clones, and not every one. The sample has about 170,000 clones; about 92% are singletons. Sequenced here: peripheral blood, sampled on day 0 of AZD1222 vaccination. Receptors originate from an adult in good health. The CDR3 runs from the conserved cysteine through the conserved F or W. Fields, in order: J gene, clone size, V gene, D gene, CDR3 protein, CDR3 DNA. The D gene is left open where the match is weak. A row's size may be missing; if present it is once, few, many or a size class.

TRBJ1-5 | - | TRBV12-3/TRBV12-4 | TRBD1 | CASSRTGDQPQHF | TGTGCCAGCAGTCGGACAGGGGATCAGCCCCAGCATTTT
TRBJ2-7 | - | TRBV18 | - | CASSPVEEYEQYF | TGTGCCAGCTCACCAGTCGAGGAGTACGAGCAGTACTTC
TRBJ1-2 | - | TRBV5-6 | - | CASSLSILNYGYTF | TGTGCCAGCAGCTTGAGTATTTTAAACTATGGCTACACCTTC
TRBJ1-2 | - | TRBV3-1/TRBV3-2 | - | CASSPRDRSFNYGYTF | TGTGCCAGCAGCCCCCGTGACAGATCCTTCAACTATGGCTACACCTTC
TRBJ1-2 | once | TRBV5-1 | TRBD1 | CASSLEGTGLNGYTF | TGCGCCAGCAGCTTGGAAGGGACAGGGTTGAACGGCTACACCTTC
TRBJ1-4 | - | TRBV27 | - | CASSEGQGTNEKLFF | TGTGCCAGCAGTGAGGGACAAGGGACTAATGAAAAACTGTTTTTT
TRBJ1-2 | - | TRBV11-2 | TRBD1 | CASSLDGVRWGQGYHGYTF | TGTGCCAGCAGCTTAGATGGCGTTAGGTGGGGACAGGGGTACCATGGCTACACCTTC
TRBJ1-2 | - | TRBV7-2 | - | CASSPGGGTGYTF | TGTGCCAGCAGCCCCGGGGGGGGAACGGGCTACACCTTC
TRBJ2-7 | few | TRBV4-1 | - | CASSQVTGVRDEQYF | TGCGCCAGCAGCCAAGTCACGGGGGTCCGCGACGAGCAGTACTTC
TRBJ1-6 | once | TRBV2 | - | CASRDGGVSPLHF | TGTGCCAGCAGGGACGGGGGGGTGTCACCCCTCCACTTT
TRBJ1-1 | - | TRBV3-1/TRBV3-2 | - | CASSHVQTWGDTEAFF | TGTGCCAGCAGCCATGTCCAGACTTGGGGGGACACTGAAGCTTTCTTT
TRBJ2-7 | - | TRBV7-6 | - | CASSLGGGWGYEQYF | TGTGCCAGCAGCCTAGGGGGGGGCTGGGGCTACGAGCAGTACTTC
TRBJ2-7 | once | TRBV7-9 | - | CASSLERTSSYEQYF | TGTGCCAGCAGCTTAGAGAGGACTTCCTCCTACGAGCAGTACTTC
TRBJ1-5 | - | TRBV5-6 | - | CASSPGLAGWQPQHF | TGTGCCAGCAGCCCGGGTCTGGCAGGATGGCAGCCCCAGCATTTT
TRBJ1-1 | - | TRBV21-1 | - | CASSKARDGGNTEAFF | TGTGCCAGCAGCAAAGCGCGGGACGGGGGGAACACTGAAGCTTTCTTT
TRBJ1-2 | - | TRBV3-1/TRBV3-2 | - | CASSQVGADYGYTF | TGTGCCAGCAGCCAAGTGGGGGCGGACTATGGCTACACCTTC
TRBJ1-2 | once | TRBV9 | TRBD1 | CASSVATRQGGHGYTF | TGTGCCAGCAGCGTAGCTACGAGACAGGGAGGCCATGGCTACACCTTC
TRBJ2-4 | - | TRBV18 | - | CASSPNAALGENIQYF | TGTGCCAGCTCACCGAACGCGGCCCTTGGGGAAAACATTCAGTACTTC
TRBJ1-1 | - | TRBV6-4 | - | CASISEPMNTEAFF | TGTGCCAGCATCTCCGAGCCCATGAACACTGAAGCTTTCTTT
TRBJ2-3 | - | TRBV5-1 | - | CASSLGFRTTRVPQYF | TGCGCCAGCAGCTTGGGCTTTCGGACGACACGGGTTCCGCAGTATTTT
TRBJ1-5 | - | TRBV29-1 | - | CSARLTGSKDQPQHF | TGCAGCGCTCGCCTCACAGGGTCGAAAGATCAGCCCCAGCATTTT
TRBJ1-1 | - | TRBV4-1 | - | CASSHGPLGMNTEAFF | TGCGCCAGCAGCCACGGGCCCCTCGGCATGAACACTGAAGCTTTCTTT
TRBJ2-5 | - | TRBV27 | TRBD2 | CASSPWTSGGAAETQYF | TGTGCCAGCAGTCCATGGACTAGCGGGGGGGCCGCGGAGACCCAGTACTTC
TRBJ2-1 | - | TRBV6-4 | TRBD2 | CASRPGTSGSYNEQFF | TGTGCCAGCAGACCAGGGACTAGCGGATCCTACAATGAGCAGTTCTTC
TRBJ2-6 | - | TRBV10-2 | - | CASSARDSRFSGANVLTF | TGCGCCAGCAGCGCGCGGGACTCTCGGTTCTCTGGGGCCAACGTCCTGACTTTC